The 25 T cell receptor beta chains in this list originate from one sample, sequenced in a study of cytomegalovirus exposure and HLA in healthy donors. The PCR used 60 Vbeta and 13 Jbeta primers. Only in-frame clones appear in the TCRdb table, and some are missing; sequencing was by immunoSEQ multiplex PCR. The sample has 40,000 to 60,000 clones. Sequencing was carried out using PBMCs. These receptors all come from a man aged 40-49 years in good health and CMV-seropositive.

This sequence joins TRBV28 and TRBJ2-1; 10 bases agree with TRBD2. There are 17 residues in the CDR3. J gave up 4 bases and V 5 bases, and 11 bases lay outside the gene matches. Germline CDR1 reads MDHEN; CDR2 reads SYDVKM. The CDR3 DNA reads TGTGCCAGCAGTCCAGCGGGTAGCGGGGGGTTATACAATGAGCAGTTCTTC. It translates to CASSPAGSGGLYNEQFF.

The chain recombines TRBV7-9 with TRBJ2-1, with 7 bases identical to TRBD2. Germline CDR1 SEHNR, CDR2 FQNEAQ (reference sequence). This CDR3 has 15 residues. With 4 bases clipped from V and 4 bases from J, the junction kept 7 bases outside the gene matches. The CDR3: CASSYSGDFYNEQFF. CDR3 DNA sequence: TGTGCCAGCAGCTACAGCGGGGATTTTTACAATGAGCAGTTCTTC.

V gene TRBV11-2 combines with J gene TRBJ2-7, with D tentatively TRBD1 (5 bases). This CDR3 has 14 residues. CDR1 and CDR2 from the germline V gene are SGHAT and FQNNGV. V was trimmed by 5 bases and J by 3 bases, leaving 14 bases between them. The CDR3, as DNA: TGTGCCAGCAGCCCCCAGGCAGGGCGCTACGAGCAGTACTTC. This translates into CASSPQAGRYEQYF. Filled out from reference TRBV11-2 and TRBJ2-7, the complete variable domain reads EAGVAQSPRYKIIEKRQSVAFWCNPISGHATLYWYQQILGQGPKLLIQFQNNGVVDDSQLPKDRFSAERLKGVDSTLKIQPAKLEDSAVYLCASSPQAGRYEQYFGPGTRLTVT.

The CDR3 region has the DNA TGCAGCCCTGACAGGGGCTACGAGAACACTGAAGCTTTCTTT. Translated, it gives CSPDRGYENTEAFF. The gene calls are TRBV29-1 and TRBJ1-1, with 8 bases lining up with TRBD1. V trimming: 8 bases; J trimming: 1 base; junction bases outside the gene matches: 9. Per the germline V gene, CDR1 is SQVTM and CDR2 is ANQGSEA. The CDR3 covers 14 residues.

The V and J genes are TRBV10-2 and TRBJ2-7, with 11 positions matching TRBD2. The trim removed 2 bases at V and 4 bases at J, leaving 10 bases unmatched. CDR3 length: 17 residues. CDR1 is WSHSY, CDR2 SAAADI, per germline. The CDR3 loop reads CASSEPPQLAGVYEQYF. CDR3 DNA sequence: TGCGCCAGCAGTGAGCCCCCTCAACTAGCGGGAGTTTACGAGCAGTACTTC.

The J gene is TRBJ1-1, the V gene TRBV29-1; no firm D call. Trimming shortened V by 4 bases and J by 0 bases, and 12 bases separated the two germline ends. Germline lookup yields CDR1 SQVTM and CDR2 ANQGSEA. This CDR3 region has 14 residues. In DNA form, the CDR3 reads TGCAGCGTTGGAAGAAAAAGCATGAACACTGAAGCTTTCTTT. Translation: CSVGRKSMNTEAFF.

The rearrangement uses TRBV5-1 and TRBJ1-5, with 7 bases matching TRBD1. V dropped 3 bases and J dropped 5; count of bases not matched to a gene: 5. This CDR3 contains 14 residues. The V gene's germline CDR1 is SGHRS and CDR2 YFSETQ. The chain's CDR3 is CASSWDSPDQPQHF. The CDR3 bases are TGCGCCAGCAGCTGGGACAGCCCCGATCAGCCCCAGCATTTT.

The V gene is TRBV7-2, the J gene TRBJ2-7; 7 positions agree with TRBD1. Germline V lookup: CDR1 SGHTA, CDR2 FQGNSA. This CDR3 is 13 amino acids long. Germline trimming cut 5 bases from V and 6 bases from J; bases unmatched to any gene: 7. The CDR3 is CASSENRGIEQYF. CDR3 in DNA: TGTGCCAGCAGCGAGAACAGGGGAATCGAGCAGTACTTC.

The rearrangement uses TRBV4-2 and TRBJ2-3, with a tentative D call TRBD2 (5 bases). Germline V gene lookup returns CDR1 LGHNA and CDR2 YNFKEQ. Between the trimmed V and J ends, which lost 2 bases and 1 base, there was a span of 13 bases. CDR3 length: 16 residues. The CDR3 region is CASSQLDSLRTDTQYF. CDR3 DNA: TGTGCCAGCAGCCAATTGGACTCTTTACGCACAGATACGCAGTATTTT.

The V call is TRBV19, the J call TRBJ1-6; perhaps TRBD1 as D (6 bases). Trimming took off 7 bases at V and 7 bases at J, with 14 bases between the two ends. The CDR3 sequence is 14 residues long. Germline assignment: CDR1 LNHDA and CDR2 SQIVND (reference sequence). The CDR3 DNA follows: TGTGCCAGTAAGGTAGGGGGTTCCAATTCACCCCTCCACTTT. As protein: CASKVGGSNSPLHF.

The CDR3 DNA reads TGTGCCAGCAGCTCCGCGTCCATGCACAATGAGCAGTTCTTC. As protein: CASSSASMHNEQFF. This chain links TRBV13 with TRBJ2-1; D remains ambiguous. Deletions cut 4 bases from V and 5 bases from J, with 12 bases between. CDR3 length: 14 amino acids. Per germline, CDR1 PRHDT and CDR2 FYEKMQ (reference sequence).

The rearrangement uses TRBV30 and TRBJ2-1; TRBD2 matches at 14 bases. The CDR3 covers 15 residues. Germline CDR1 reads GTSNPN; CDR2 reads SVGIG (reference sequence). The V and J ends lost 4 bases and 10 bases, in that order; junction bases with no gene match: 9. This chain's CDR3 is CAWTKGLAGVAEQFF. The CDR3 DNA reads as TGTGCCTGGACGAAGGGACTAGCGGGAGTTGCCGAGCAGTTCTTC.

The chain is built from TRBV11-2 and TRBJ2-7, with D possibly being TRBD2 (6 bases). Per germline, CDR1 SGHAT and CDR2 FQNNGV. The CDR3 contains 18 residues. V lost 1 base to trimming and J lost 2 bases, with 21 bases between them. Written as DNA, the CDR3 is TGTGCCAGCAGCTTAGTCAACTGGAGGGGCGGGCGGACCTACGAGCAGTACTTC. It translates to CASSLVNWRGGRTYEQYF.

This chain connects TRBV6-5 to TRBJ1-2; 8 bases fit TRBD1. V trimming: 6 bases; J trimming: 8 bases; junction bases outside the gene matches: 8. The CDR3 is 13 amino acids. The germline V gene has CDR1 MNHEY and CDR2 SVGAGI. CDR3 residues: CASRKTPGGGYTF. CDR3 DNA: TGTGCCAGCAGAAAGACGCCAGGGGGCGGCTACACCTTC.

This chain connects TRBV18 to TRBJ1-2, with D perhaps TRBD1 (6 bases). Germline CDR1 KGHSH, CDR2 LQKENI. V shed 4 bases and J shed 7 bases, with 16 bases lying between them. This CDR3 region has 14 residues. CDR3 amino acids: CASSHRAEVGGYTF. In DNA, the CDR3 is TGTGCCAGCTCACACAGGGCAGAAGTGGGTGGCTACACCTTC.

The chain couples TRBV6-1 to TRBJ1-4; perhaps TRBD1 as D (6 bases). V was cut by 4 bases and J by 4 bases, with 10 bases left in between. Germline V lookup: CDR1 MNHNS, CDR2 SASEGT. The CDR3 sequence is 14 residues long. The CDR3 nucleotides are TGTGCCAGCAGTGCAGGGGAAGTTAATGAAAAACTGTTTTTT. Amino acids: CASSAGEVNEKLFF.

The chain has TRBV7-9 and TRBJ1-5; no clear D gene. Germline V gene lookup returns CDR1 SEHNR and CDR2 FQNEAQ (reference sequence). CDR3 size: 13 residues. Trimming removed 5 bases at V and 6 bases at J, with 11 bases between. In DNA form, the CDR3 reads TGTGCCAGCAGCAAAGACAAATCTCAGCCCCAGCATTTT. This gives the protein CASSKDKSQPQHF.

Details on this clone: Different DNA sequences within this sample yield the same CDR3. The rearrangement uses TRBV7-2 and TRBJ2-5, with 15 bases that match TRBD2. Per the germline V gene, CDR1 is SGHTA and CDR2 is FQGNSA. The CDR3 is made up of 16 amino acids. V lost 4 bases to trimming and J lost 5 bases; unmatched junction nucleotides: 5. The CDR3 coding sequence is TGTGCCAGCAGCTCCGGACTAGCGGGGGGGCGGGAGACCCAGTACTTC. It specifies CASSSGLAGGRETQYF.

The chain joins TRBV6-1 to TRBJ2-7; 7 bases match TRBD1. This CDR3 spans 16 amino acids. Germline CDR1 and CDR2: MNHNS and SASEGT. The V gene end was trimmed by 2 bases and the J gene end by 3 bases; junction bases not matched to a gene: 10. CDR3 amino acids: CASSEWGGDSSYEQYF. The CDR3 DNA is TGTGCCAGCAGTGAATGGGGTGGGGACAGTAGCTACGAGCAGTACTTC.

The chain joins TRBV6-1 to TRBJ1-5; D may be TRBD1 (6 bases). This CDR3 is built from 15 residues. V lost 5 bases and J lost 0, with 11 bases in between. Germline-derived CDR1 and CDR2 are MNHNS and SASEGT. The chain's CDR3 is CASSFQGPSNQPQHF. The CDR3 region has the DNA TGTGCCAGCAGTTTTCAGGGGCCTAGCAATCAGCCCCAGCATTTT.

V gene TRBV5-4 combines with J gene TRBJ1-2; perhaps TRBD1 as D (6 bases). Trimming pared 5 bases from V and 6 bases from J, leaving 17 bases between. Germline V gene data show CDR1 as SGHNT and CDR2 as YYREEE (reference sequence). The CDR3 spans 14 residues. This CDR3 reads CASSFPDRGDGYTF. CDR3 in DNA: TGTGCCAGCAGTTTCCCGGACAGAGGAGATGGCTACACCTTC.

The CDR3: CASSAGLSTDTQYF. The DNA of the CDR3 is TGTGCCAGCAGTGCCGGACTAAGCACAGATACGCAGTATTTT. The gene calls are TRBV6-4 and TRBJ2-3; tentative D call: TRBD2 (6 bases). Trimming removed 4 bases from V and 0 bases from J, with 8 bases in between. CDR1 and CDR2 from the germline V gene are MRHNA and SNTAGT. The CDR3 has 14 residues.

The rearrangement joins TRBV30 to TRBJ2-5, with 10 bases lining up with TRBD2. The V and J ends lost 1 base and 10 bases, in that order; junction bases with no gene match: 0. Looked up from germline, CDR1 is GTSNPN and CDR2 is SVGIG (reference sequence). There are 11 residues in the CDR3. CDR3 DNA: TGTGCCTGGAGTGCTAGCGGGGGCCAGTACTTC. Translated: CAWSASGGQYF. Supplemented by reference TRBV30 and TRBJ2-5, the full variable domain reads SQTIHQWPATLVQPVGSPLSLECTVEGTSNPNLYWYRQAAGRGLQLLFYSVGIGQISSEVPQNLSASRPQDRQFILSSKKLLLSDSGFYLCAWSASGGQYFGPGTRLLVL.

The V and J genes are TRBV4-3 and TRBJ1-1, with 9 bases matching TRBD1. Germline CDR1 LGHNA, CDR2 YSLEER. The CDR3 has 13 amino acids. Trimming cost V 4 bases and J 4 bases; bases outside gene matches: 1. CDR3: CASSPGQGTEAFF. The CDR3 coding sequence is TGCGCCAGCAGCCCGGGACAGGGCACTGAAGCTTTCTTT.

CDR3 residues: CASSQDASSGNTIYF. CDR3 sequence (DNA): TGCGCCAGCAGCCAAGATGCGTCGTCTGGAAACACCATATATTTT. This sequence joins TRBV4-1 and TRBJ1-3; no firm D call. The V gene lost 0 bases and the J gene lost 1 base, with 7 bases spanning the gap. The CDR3 contains 15 residues. Germline assignment: CDR1 MGHRA and CDR2 YSYEKL.